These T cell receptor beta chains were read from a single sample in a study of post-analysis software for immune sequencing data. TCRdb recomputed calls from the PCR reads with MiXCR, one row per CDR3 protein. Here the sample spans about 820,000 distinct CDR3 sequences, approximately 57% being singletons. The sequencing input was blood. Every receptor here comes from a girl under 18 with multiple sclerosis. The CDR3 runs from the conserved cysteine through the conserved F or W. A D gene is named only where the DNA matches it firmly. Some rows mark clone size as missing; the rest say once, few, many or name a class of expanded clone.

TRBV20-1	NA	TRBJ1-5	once	TGCAGTGCTAGACAGGGGCATCGCAATCAGCCCCAGCATTTT	CSARQGHRNQPQHF
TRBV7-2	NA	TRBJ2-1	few	TGTGCCAGCAGCCCCGTGGAGGGAGCTAATGAGCAGTTCTTC	CASSPVEGANEQFF
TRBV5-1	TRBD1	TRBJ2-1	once	TGCGCCAGCAGCCCAGGACGGGACAGGGGATACAATGAGCAGTTCTTC	CASSPGRDRGYNEQFF
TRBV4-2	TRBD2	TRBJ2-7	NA	TGTGCCGGCAGCCAAGGGCCTGCGGGAGGGAGCTACGAGCAGTACTTC	CAGSQGPAGGSYEQYF
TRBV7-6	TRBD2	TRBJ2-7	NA	TGTGCCAGCAGCCCGAGTTTAGCGGGAGGAGACGAGCAGTACTTC	CASSPSLAGGDEQYF
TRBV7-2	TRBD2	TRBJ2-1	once	TGTGCCAGCAGCTTAGCAGGGCGACTAGCCCCCAATGAGCAGTTCTTC	CASSLAGRLAPNEQFF
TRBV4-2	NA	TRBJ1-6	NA	TGTGCCAGCAGCCAAGTAAGGCACCCTGCGGTGGGGAATTCACGCCTCCACTTT	CASSQVRHPAVGNSRLHF
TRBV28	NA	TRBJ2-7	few	TGTGCCAGCAGTTTGTCCCTCGCCTACGAGCAGTACTTC	CASSLSLAYEQYF
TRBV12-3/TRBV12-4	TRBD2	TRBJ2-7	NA	TGTGCCAGCAGTTCTTGGCGGGAGGTTTCCTACGAGCAGTACTTC	CASSSWREVSYEQYF
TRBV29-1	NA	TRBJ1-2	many	TGCAGCGTTGAAGATCTGGGGGGGTTCTATGGCTACACCTTC	CSVEDLGGFYGYTF
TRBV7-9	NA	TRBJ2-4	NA	TGTGCCAGCGGCCAACCCGTAGCGGAGGCAAGGAAAAACATTCAGTACTTC	CASGQPVAEARKNIQYF
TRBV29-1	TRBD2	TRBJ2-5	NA	TGCAGCGGACTAGCGGCAGAGACCCAGTACTTC	CSGLAAETQYF
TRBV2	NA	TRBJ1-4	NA	TGTGCCAGCAGTGGGAGGGCGGCAACTAATGAAAAACTGTTTTTT	CASSGRAATNEKLFF
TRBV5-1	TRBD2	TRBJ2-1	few	TGCGCCAGCAGCCCGGGACTAGCGGGAGGGCCAGGGAATGAGCAGTTCTTC	CASSPGLAGGPGNEQFF
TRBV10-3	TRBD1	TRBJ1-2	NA	TGTGCCATCAGCCGACAGGGAACGGGTGGCTACACCTTC	CAISRQGTGGYTF
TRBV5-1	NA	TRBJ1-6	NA	TGCGCCAGCAGCTTTCCAGGATATTCACCCCTCCACTTT	CASSFPGYSPLHF
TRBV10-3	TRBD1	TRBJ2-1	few	TGTGCCATCAGTGGGGGACAGGGGCACAATGAGCAGTTCTTC	CAISGGQGHNEQFF
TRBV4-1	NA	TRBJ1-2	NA	TGCGCCAGCAGCCAACCGGACTCGTTCAACTATGGCTACACCTTC	CASSQPDSFNYGYTF
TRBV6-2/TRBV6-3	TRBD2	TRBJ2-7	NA	TGTGCCAGCAGTTGGACTAGCAGCATCTCTCCCTACGAGCAGTACTTC	CASSWTSSISPYEQYF
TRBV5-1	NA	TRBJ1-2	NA	TGCGCCAGCAGCTTTGCCCGCCTTGGCTATGGCTACACCTTC	CASSFARLGYGYTF
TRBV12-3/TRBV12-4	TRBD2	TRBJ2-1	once	TGTGCCAGCAGTTCTGAGCGGGAGGGCCGGGGTGAGCAGTTCTTC	CASSSEREGRGEQFF
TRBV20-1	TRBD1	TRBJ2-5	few	TGCAGTGCTAGGGTCGGACAGGGGGCGAGGGAGACCCAGTACTTC	CSARVGQGARETQYF
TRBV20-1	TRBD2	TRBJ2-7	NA	TGCAGTGCTAGAGGGTTGCGGGAGGGTGCCGAGCAGTACTTC	CSARGLREGAEQYF
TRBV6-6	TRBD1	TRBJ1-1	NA	TGTGCCAGCACGATTGGACAGGGGCGGGACACTGAAGCTTTCTTT	CASTIGQGRDTEAFF
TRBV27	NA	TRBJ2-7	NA	TGTGCCAGCAGTTTTTCGGGCAGGGCTGGAGAGCAGTACTTC	CASSFSGRAGEQYF
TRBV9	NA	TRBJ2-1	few	TGTGCCAGCAGCGTAGATGAAGGTCAGCCGTACAATGAGCAGTTCTTC	CASSVDEGQPYNEQFF
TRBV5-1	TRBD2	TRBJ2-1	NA	TGCGCCAGCAGCTCGGGGGGTAGCGGGGGCCTCTCCTACAATGAGCAGTTCTTC	CASSSGGSGGLSYNEQFF
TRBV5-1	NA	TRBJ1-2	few	TGCGCCAGCAGCTTGGCGGGGGCGGCTAACTATGGCTACACCTTC	CASSLAGAANYGYTF
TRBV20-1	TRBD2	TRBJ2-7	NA	TGCAGTGCTAGAGGCCGGGACTACTCCTACGAGCAGTACTTC	CSARGRDYSYEQYF
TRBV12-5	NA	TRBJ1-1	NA	TGTGCTAGTGGTCCCACCCCCACTGAAGCTTTCTTT	CASGPTPTEAFF
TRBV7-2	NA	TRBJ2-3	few	TGTGCCAGCAGCTTAGAGGGGACCTTCCCGCGGGATACGCAGTATTTT	CASSLEGTFPRDTQYF
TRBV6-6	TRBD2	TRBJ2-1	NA	TGTGCCAGCAGTTTACCGGGACTAGCGGGAGCGGTTGAGCAGTTCTTC	CASSLPGLAGAVEQFF
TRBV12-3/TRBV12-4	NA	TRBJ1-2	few	TGTGCCAGCAGCTATTCAGGGCTGGAATCTAGCTATGGCTACACCTTC	CASSYSGLESSYGYTF
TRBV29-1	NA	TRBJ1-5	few	TGCAGCGGTGGATCCGCCGACGGACGAAATCAGCCCCAGCATTTT	CSGGSADGRNQPQHF
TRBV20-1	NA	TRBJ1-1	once	TGCAGTGCTACCTCCCTTTATTCGGGGAACACTGAAGCTTTCTTT	CSATSLYSGNTEAFF
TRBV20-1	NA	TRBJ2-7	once	TGCAGTGCTAAAAGGGACCCAAGCCAGTACTTC	CSAKRDPSQYF
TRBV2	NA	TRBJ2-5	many	TGTGCCAGCAAAACAGCCCAAGAGACCCAGTACTTC	CASKTAQETQYF
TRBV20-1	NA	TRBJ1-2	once	TGCAGTGCTATAGGGGTCTATGGCTACACCTTC	CSAIGVYGYTF
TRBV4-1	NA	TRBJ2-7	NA	TGCGCCAGCAGCCAATCCGGCGGAAACAACGAGCAGTACTTC	CASSQSGGNNEQYF
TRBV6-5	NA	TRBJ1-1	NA	TGTGCCAGCAGATGGACGGGGAACACTGAAGCTTTCTTT	CASRWTGNTEAFF
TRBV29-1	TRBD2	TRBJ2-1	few	TGCAGCGTATTAGGACTAGCGGGGGGGACTTACAATGAGCAGTTCTTC	CSVLGLAGGTYNEQFF
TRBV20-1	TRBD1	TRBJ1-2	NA	TGCAGTGCTAGAGGAGGGACAGGGGATTACGGCTACACCTTC	CSARGGTGDYGYTF
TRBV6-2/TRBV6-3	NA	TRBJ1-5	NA	TGTGCCAGCACTTGGGAAGGGAATCAGCCCCAGCATTTT	CASTWEGNQPQHF
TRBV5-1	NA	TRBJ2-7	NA	TGCGCCAGCAGCTTGGCACTATCTTCGACAGCCGATTACGAGCAGTACTTC	CASSLALSSTADYEQYF
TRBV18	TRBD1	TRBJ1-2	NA	TGTGCCAGCTCACCGACAGGGATCAACTATGGCTACACCTTC	CASSPTGINYGYTF
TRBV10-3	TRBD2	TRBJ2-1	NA	TGTGCCATCAGTCCGGGACTAGTGAATGAGCAGTTCTTC	CAISPGLVNEQFF
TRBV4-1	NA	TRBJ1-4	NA	TGTGCCAGCAGCCAAGACAGTACCACTAATGAAAAACTGTTTTTT	CASSQDSTTNEKLFF
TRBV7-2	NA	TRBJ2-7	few	TGTGCCATCAACGACAGGACGTATGAGGACGAGCAGTACTTC	CAINDRTYEDEQYF
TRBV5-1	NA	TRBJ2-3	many	TGCGCCAGCAGCTTGGCCAGCGGAACAGATACGCAGTATTTT	CASSLASGTDTQYF